The rows below give T cell receptor beta chains drawn from one sample of a study of cytomegalovirus exposure and HLA in healthy donors. The table came from immunoSEQ multiplex PCR; TCRdb's copy has only in-frame clones and leaves some out. The table gives 63,000 or so clones; the top ten clones make up roughly 15% of it. Sample: PBMCs. Source of these receptors: a boy aged 5-17 years in good health and CMV-seronegative. Each CDR3 is given with its conserved first and last residue. D genes are given only for firm matches.

>TRBD2|TRBJ2-5|TRBV11-2
TGTGCCAGCAGCCCCCAGGCGGGAGGGCATCAAACCCAGTACTTC
CASSPQAGGHQTQYF
>TRBD2|TRBJ2-3|TRBV6-5
TGTGCCAGCAGCTCAGGGACTAGCGTAATAGATACGCAGTATTTT
CASSSGTSVIDTQYF
>NA|TRBJ2-7|TRBV6-5
TGTGCCAGCAGTTACCCCGGAGGGGGCGGGTACGAGCAGTACTTC
CASSYPGGGGYEQYF
>NA|TRBJ1-2|TRBV14
TGTGCCAGCAGCCAACAGACGCGAGGGGGCTACACCTTC
CASSQQTRGGYTF
>TRBD1|TRBJ1-1|TRBV5-8
TGTGCCAGCTTTACAGGGGGCGCGATTGAAGCTTTCTTT
CASFTGGAIEAFF
>NA|TRBJ1-1|TRBV11-1
TGTGCCAGCAGCCGAGGCAAGACTAAGACGAACACTGAAGCTTTCTTT
CASSRGKTKTNTEAFF
>NA|TRBJ1-1|TRBV5-1
TGCGCCAGCAGCTTGGTGGGGGGGGCGAACACTGAAGCTTTCTTT
CASSLVGGANTEAFF
>TRBD2|TRBJ2-1|TRBV2
TGTGCCAGCAGTGAGTGGCGGGGAGGGTGGAATGAGCAGTTCTTC
CASSEWRGGWNEQFF
>TRBD2|TRBJ2-1|TRBV9
TGTGCCAGCAGCGTGGGGGCGGGAGGGTACAATGAGCAGTTCTTC
CASSVGAGGYNEQFF
>NA|TRBJ2-7|TRBV7-9
TGTGCCAGCAGCCCGAAGGGGATTAGTAACGAGCAGTACTTC
CASSPKGISNEQYF
>TRBD1|TRBJ1-5|TRBV30
TGTGCCTGGAGTAGGGGGTCGACAGGGTCCAATCAGCCCCAGCATTTT
CAWSRGSTGSNQPQHF
>TRBD2|TRBJ2-1|TRBV28
TGTGCCAGCAGTCGCGGGGGGGGCCTACCGTTCTTC
CASSRGGGLPFF
>NA|TRBJ1-4|TRBV18
TGTGCCAGCTCTCCTTACCAGGGTCCCAATGAAAAACTGTTTTTT
CASSPYQGPNEKLFF
>TRBD2|TRBJ2-2|TRBV7-2
TGTGCCAGCAGCTTTACTAGCGGGGGCGGCGGGGAGCTGTTTTTT
CASSFTSGGGGELFF
>NA|TRBJ2-2|TRBV7-7
TGTGCCAGCAGCCCACTCAGGGTTGGTTCCTTGAACACCGGGGAGCTGTTTTTT
CASSPLRVGSLNTGELFF
>TRBD1|TRBJ2-3|TRBV5-1
TGCGCCAGCAGCTTAAGGACAGGGGGCCCCTCAGATACGCAGTATTTT
CASSLRTGGPSDTQYF
>NA|TRBJ1-2|TRBV4-2
TGTGCCAGCAGCCAAGTATCTTCCACGAGGTCGGGTGGCTACACCTTC
CASSQVSSTRSGGYTF
>NA|TRBJ2-7|TRBV9
TGTGCCAGCAGCGTAGGGGGAAACATCGACTACGAGCAGTACTTC
CASSVGGNIDYEQYF
>NA|TRBJ2-1|TRBV2
TGTGCCAGCAGTGAGACCGTGTGGGGAGGCAGCAATGAGCAGTTCTTC
CASSETVWGGSNEQFF
>TRBD1|TRBJ1-2|TRBV19
TGTGCCAGTAAACCGGGACAGGGTAACTATGGCTACACCTTC
CASKPGQGNYGYTF
>TRBD2|TRBJ2-1|TRBV9
TGTGCCAGCAGCGTAGACACTAGCGGGAGTGGCAATGAGCAGTTCTTC
CASSVDTSGSGNEQFF
>TRBD2|TRBJ2-1|TRBV5-4
TGTGCCAGCAGCTTGGCTAGCGGGGTAAACAATGAGCAGTTCTTC
CASSLASGVNNEQFF
>TRBD1|TRBJ1-3|TRBV6-1
TGTGCCAGCAGTTTGACAGGGCTAGAAGACACCATATATTTT
CASSLTGLEDTIYF
>NA|TRBJ1-2|TRBV6-5
TGTGCCAGCAGAACAGGAGCCTATGGCTACACCTTC
CASRTGAYGYTF
>TRBD1|TRBJ1-4|TRBV6-5
TGTGCCAGCAGTTACCGCCCCGGGACAGGGGGCCTAAAACTGTTTTTT
CASSYRPGTGGLKLFF
>TRBD1|TRBJ1-1|TRBV20-1
TGCAGTGCTGCTGACAGGGCTGAAGCTTTCTTT
CSAADRAEAFF
>NA|TRBJ1-2|TRBV6-5
TGTGCCAGCGCGCCAGGATCGAACTATGGCTACACCTTC
CASAPGSNYGYTF
>NA|TRBJ1-3|TRBV10-3
TGTGCCATTCTCTCCTACTCTGGAAACACCATATATTTT
CAILSYSGNTIYF
>NA|TRBJ2-2|TRBV5-1
TGCGCCAGCAGTCTCCTAGGGACACTTAACACCGGGGAGCTGTTTTTT
CASSLLGTLNTGELFF
>NA|TRBJ1-1|TRBV10-2
TGCGCCAGCAGTGCGCGAGGGAACACTGAAGCTTTCTTT
CASSARGNTEAFF
>NA|TRBJ1-1|TRBV7-2
TGTGCCGGCAGCACAGATATGAACACTGAAGCTTTCTTT
CAGSTDMNTEAFF
>TRBD1|TRBJ1-1|TRBV10-1
TGCGCCAGCAGTGACCCTGGACAGGGGAACACTGAAGCTTTCTTT
CASSDPGQGNTEAFF
>NA|TRBJ2-7|TRBV19
TGTGCCAGTAGTATTCGCCAGGCTTACGAGCAGTACTTC
CASSIRQAYEQYF
>TRBD1|TRBJ2-7|TRBV7-8
TGTGCCAGCAGCTCCAACTGGGGGACAGAGCGAAACTACGAGCAGTACTTC
CASSSNWGTERNYEQYF
>TRBD2|TRBJ2-1|TRBV11-3
TGTGCCAGCAGCTTAGGCGGGCTAGCGGGGAGGGGAAATGAGCAGTTCTTC
CASSLGGLAGRGNEQFF
>TRBD1|TRBJ2-7|TRBV11-1
TGTGCCAGCAGCCCGGGACAGGGGAACGACGAGCAGTACTTC
CASSPGQGNDEQYF
>TRBD2|TRBJ2-2|TRBV29-1
TGCAGCGTGGGAATGGGAGCGGGAGACACCGGGGAGCTGTTTTTT
CSVGMGAGDTGELFF
>NA|TRBJ2-1|TRBV9
TGTGCCAGCAGCGTAGCGGCAAAAGGGGCCTACAATGAGCAGTTCTTC
CASSVAAKGAYNEQFF
>NA|TRBJ1-1|TRBV10-3
TGTGCCATCAGCGTGGCGGGCACTGAAGCTTTCTTT
CAISVAGTEAFF
>TRBD2|TRBJ2-5|TRBV6-5
TGTGCCAGCAGTTACCGTAGCGGGAGGGGGGAGACCCAGTACTTC
CASSYRSGRGETQYF
>TRBD1|TRBJ1-2|TRBV5-6
TGTGCCAGCAGCTTGGGACAGGGGGGTGGCTACACCTTC
CASSLGQGGGYTF
>TRBD2|TRBJ2-1|TRBV4-2
TGTGCCAGCAGCCAAGATCGGCAAAGGACTAGCGGCCACAATGAGCAGTTCTTC
CASSQDRQRTSGHNEQFF
>NA|TRBJ2-7|TRBV7-2
TGTGCCAGCAGCCCCCGCGTCCTACCCACCTACGAGCAGTACTTC
CASSPRVLPTYEQYF
>TRBD1|TRBJ2-3|TRBV7-6
TGTGCCAGCAGCTTCCCCCGACAGGGAAGGGGAGATACGCAGTATTTT
CASSFPRQGRGDTQYF
>NA|TRBJ1-5|TRBV18
TGTGCCAGCTCACCTTCCCCCCAGAGGCAAAGTCTGCCCCAGCATTTT
CASSPSPQRQSLPQHF
>TRBD1|TRBJ2-7|TRBV5-6
TGTGCCAGCAGCTTAGGCCAGGGGGCTTACGAGCAGTACTTC
CASSLGQGAYEQYF
>TRBD1|TRBJ2-5|TRBV18
TGTGCCAGCTCACCTACAGGGGTTACGAAAGAGACCCAGTACTTC
CASSPTGVTKETQYF
>TRBD2|TRBJ2-2|TRBV9
TGTGCCAGCAGTTTCGAGGCTAGCGGGGGAGCAAGCGGGGAGCTGTTTTTT
CASSFEASGGASGELFF
>TRBD1|TRBJ1-5|TRBV30
TGTGCCTGGGAGACAGGGAGCAATCAGCCCCAGCATTTT
CAWETGSNQPQHF
>NA|TRBJ1-1|TRBV5-1
TGCGCCAGCAGCTTGGGGGTGGGGCCGGCCACTGAAGCTTTCTTT
CASSLGVGPATEAFF
>TRBD2|TRBJ2-5|TRBV4-2
TGTGCCAGCAGCCAAGATTGGCGGGGGGGCAGAGAGACCCAGTACTTC
CASSQDWRGGRETQYF